This TCR beta chain is drawn from a study of blood T cell repertoires in COVID-19. Overall study context: Sites across the United States, Italy and Spain contributed samples from acute and convalescent COVID-19.

This clone was recorded once. CDR1 MGHRA and CDR2 YSYEKL come from the germline V gene. CDR3 size: 14 residues. V lost 2 bases, J lost 2 bases, and 10 bases lay in between. Methods used by the authors: Reference gene primer amplification gave nucleated cell count estimates. The assay was immunoSEQ multiplex PCR, and TCRdb's table has in-frame clones only and misses some. The V and J calls and clone size come from that table; D and trimming were worked out from the DNA. Of over 300,000 clones in the sample, almost 90% were seen once. The sequence came from a man younger than 30 with active or convalescent COVID-19. This rearrangement joins TRBV4-1 to TRBJ2-7; weak D call: TRBD1 (5 bases). Sequencing was done on a sample of peripheral blood. The CDR3 DNA reads TGCGCCAGCAGCCAACTCCAGGGAACCTACGAGCAGTACTTC. Amino acids: CASSQLQGTYEQYF.